The 2 T cell receptor beta chains listed next were all sequenced from one sample in a study of stem cell transplantation in POMP-related autoinflammatory disease (dated by TCRdb to about 2021). The library came from the immunoSEQ multiplex PCR assay. TCRdb retrieved this table from immuneACCESS and kept in-frame rearrangements only. Not all clones are present; in checked studies, unresolved V genes account for under half, and no reason is known for the remainder. This sample lists 68,000 or so clones; roughly 93% were detected once. The ten largest clonotypes hold 0.5% to 0.75% of the sample. What the time point label conveys for this sample: after hematopoietic stem cell transplant. Specimen: CD4+ T cells from PBMCs, collected after stem cell transplantation. The receptor set was obtained from a human patient with POMP-related autoinflammation and immune dysregulation (PRAID). Where a transplant has occurred, the graft donor may have supplied some of the T cells.

The chain links TRBV29-1 to TRBJ2-3; 9 nucleotides agree with TRBD2. The CDR3 is 13 residues long. V lost 2 bases, J lost 5 bases, and 2 bases stayed unmatched. The germline gives CDR1 SQVTM, CDR2 ANQGSEA. This chain's CDR3 is CSVELLAGDTQYF. The CDR3 DNA is TGCAGCGTTGAATTACTAGCGGGAGATACGCAGTATTTT.

This clone occurred once. This sequence joins TRBV7-9 and TRBJ2-1; D possibly matches TRBD1 or TRBD2 (5 bases each). Germline V gene data show CDR1 as SEHNR and CDR2 as FQNEAQ (reference sequence). The CDR3 runs 15 residues. V lost 0 bases to trimming and J lost 9 bases, with 15 bases between them. CDR3 nucleotide sequence: TGTGCCAGCAGCTTAGCAGACTCGGGGCGTTTTGAGCAGTTCTTC. It encodes CASSLADSGRFEQFF.